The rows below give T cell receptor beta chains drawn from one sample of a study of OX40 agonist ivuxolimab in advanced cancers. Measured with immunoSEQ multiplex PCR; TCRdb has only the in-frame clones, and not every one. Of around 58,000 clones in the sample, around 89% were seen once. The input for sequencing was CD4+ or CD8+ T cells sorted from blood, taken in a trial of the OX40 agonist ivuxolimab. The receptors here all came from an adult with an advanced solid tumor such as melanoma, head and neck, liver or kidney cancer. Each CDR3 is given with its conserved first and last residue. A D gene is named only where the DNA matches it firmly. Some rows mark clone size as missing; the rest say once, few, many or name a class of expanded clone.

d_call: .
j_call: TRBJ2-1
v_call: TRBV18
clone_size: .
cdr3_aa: CASSPRRGSNEQFF
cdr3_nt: TGTGCCAGCTCACCGAGGAGAGGATCTAATGAGCAGTTCTTC

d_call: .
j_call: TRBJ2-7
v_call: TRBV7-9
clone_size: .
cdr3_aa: CASSGGNWGSSYEQYF
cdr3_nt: TGTGCCAGCAGCGGGGGTAACTGGGGTAGCTCCTACGAGCAGTACTTC

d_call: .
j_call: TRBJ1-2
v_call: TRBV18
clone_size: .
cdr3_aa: CASSPQGINYGYTF
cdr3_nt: TGTGCCAGCTCACCACAAGGTATCAACTATGGCTACACCTTC

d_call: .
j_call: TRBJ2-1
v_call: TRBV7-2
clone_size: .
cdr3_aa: CASSFHGSSYNEQFF
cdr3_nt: TGTGCCAGCAGCTTTCACGGAAGCTCCTACAATGAGCAGTTCTTC

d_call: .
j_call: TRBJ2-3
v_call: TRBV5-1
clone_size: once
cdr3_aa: CASTQIGTSTDTQYF
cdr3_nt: TGCGCCAGCACCCAAATAGGGACAAGCACAGATACGCAGTATTTT

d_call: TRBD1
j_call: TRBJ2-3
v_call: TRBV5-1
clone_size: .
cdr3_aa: CASSFRGSDTQYF
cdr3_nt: TGCGCCAGCAGCTTCAGGGGGTCGGATACGCAGTATTTT

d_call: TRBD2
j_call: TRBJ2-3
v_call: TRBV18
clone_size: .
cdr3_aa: CASSPPGLASTDTQYF
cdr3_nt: TGTGCCAGCTCACCACCGGGACTAGCTAGCACAGATACGCAGTATTTT

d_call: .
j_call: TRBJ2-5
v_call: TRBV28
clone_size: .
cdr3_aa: CASSRRETQYF
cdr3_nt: TGTGCCAGCAGCCGTCGAGAGACCCAGTACTTC

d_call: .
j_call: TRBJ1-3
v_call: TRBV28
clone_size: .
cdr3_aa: CASSLVGNTIYF
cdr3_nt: TGTGCCAGCAGTTTGGTGGGAAACACCATATATTTT

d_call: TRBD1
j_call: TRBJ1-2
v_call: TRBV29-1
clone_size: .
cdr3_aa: CSVVQGAKGYTF
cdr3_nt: TGCAGCGTTGTCCAGGGGGCTAAGGGCTACACCTTC

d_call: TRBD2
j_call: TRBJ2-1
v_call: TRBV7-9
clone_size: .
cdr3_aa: CASSPGLAGPSSYNEQFF
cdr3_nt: TGTGCCAGCAGCCCGGGACTAGCGGGGCCCAGCTCCTACAATGAGCAGTTCTTC

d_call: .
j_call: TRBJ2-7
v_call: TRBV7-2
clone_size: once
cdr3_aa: CASRQQGGGAYEQYF
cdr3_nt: TGTGCCAGCAGACAACAGGGAGGGGGGGCCTACGAGCAGTACTTC

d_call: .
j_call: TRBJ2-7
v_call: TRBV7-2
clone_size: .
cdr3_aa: CASGWGSSYEQYF
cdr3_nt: TGTGCCAGCGGATGGGGGAGCTCCTACGAGCAGTACTTC

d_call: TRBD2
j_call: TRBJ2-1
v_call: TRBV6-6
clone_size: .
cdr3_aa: CAAGGTSFHEQFF
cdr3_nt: TGTGCAGCGGGAGGAACTAGTTTCCATGAGCAGTTCTTC

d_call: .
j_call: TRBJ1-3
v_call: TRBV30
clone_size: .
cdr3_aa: CAQGRRDIGNTIYF
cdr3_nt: TGTGCTCAGGGGCGTCGGGACATTGGAAACACCATATATTTT

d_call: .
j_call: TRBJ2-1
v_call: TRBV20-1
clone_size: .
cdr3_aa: CSAREEYEQFF
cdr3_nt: TGCAGTGCTAGAGAGGAGTATGAGCAGTTCTTC

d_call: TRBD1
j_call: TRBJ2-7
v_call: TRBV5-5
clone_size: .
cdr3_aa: CASSSGQEILYEQYF
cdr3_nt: TGTGCCAGCAGCTCAGGACAGGAAATCCTCTACGAGCAGTACTTC

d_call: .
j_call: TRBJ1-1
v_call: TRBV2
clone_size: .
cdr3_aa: CASRDDNTEAFF
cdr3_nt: TGTGCCAGCAGGGACGATAACACTGAAGCTTTCTTT

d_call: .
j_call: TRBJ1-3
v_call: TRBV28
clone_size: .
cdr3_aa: CASRELPGRTGNTIYF
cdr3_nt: TGTGCCAGCCGGGAGCTTCCAGGAAGAACTGGAAACACCATATATTTT

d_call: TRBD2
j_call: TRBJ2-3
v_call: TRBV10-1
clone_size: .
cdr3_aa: CASSRLAGGRDTQYF
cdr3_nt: TGCGCCAGCAGTCGACTAGCGGGGGGCCGCGATACGCAGTATTTT

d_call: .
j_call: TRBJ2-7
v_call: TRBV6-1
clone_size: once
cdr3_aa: CASSPPRTAGNEQYF
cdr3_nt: TGTGCCAGCAGTCCACCCCGGACAGCCGGCAACGAGCAGTACTTC

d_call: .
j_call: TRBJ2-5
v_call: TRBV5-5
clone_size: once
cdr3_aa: CASSLGSTQETQYF
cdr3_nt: TGTGCCAGCAGCTTGGGCTCTACCCAAGAGACCCAGTACTTC

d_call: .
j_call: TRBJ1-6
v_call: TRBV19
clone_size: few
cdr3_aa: CASIGIGASPLHF
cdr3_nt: TGTGCCAGTATAGGGATCGGAGCGTCACCCCTCCACTTT

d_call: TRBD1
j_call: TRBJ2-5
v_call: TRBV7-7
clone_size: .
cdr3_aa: CASSPRTGRNFQETQYF
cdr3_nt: TGTGCTAGCAGCCCAAGGACAGGCCGCAACTTCCAAGAGACCCAGTACTTC

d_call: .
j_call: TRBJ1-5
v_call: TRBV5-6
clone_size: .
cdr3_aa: CASSFTGRNQPQHF
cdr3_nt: TGTGCCAGCAGCTTTACGGGGCGCAATCAGCCCCAGCATTTT

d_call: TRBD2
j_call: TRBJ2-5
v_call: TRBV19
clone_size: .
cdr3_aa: CASRPTSGRGETQYF
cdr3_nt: TGTGCCAGTAGGCCCACTAGCGGGAGGGGTGAGACCCAGTACTTC

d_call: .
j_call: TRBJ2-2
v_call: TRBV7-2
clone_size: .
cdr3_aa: CASSPRRTATGELFF
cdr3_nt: TGTGCCAGCAGCCCGAGGCGGACTGCCACCGGGGAGCTGTTTTTT

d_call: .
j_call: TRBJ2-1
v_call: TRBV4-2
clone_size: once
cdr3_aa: CASSRVGGSSNEQFF
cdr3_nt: TGTGCCAGCAGCCGAGTAGGGGGTAGCAGCAATGAGCAGTTCTTC

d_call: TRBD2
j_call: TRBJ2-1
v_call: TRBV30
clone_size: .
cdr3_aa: CAWSPRTSGRENEQFF
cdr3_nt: TGTGCCTGGAGTCCCCGGACTAGCGGGAGGGAAAATGAGCAGTTCTTC

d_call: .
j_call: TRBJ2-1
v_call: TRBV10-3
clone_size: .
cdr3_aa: CAISGPSGEQFF
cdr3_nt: TGTGCCATCTCCGGGCCCAGCGGTGAGCAGTTCTTC

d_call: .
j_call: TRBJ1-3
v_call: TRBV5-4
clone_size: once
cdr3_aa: CASSLPGRTSGNTIYF
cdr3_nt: TGTGCCAGCAGTTTACCTGGGCGGACCTCTGGAAACACCATATATTTT

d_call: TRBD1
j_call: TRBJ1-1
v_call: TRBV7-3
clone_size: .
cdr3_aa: CASSSTGDSTEAFF
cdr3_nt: TGTGCCAGCAGCTCGACAGGGGATAGCACTGAAGCTTTCTTT

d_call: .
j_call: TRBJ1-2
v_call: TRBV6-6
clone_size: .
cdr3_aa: CASSYRGVEGYTF
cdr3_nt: TGTGCCAGCAGTTACCGGGGTGTAGAGGGCTACACCTTC

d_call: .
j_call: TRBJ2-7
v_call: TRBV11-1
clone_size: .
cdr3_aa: CASTLNAGSSSYEQYF
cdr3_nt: TGTGCCAGCACTCTCAACGCCGGGTCAAGCTCCTACGAGCAGTACTTC

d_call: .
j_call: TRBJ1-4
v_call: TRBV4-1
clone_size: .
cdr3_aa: CASSQPGGVNEKLFF
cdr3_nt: TGCGCCAGCAGCCAACCAGGAGGTGTGAACGAAAAACTGTTTTTT

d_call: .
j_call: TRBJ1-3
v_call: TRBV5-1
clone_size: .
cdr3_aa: CASSLAGGGSGNTIYF
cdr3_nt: TGCGCCAGCAGCTTGGCTGGGGGAGGATCTGGAAACACCATATATTTT

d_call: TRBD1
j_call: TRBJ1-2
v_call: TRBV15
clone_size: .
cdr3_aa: CATGTGDYGYTF
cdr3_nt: TGTGCCACGGGTACAGGGGACTATGGCTACACCTTC

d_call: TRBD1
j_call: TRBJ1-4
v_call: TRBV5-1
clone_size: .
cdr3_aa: CASSTRTGRGEKLFF
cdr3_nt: TGCGCCAGCAGCACCCGGACAGGGAGGGGTGAAAAACTGTTTTTT

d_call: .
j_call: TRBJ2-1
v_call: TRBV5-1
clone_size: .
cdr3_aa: CASSLANEQFF
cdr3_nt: TGCGCCAGCAGCTTGGCCAATGAGCAGTTCTTC

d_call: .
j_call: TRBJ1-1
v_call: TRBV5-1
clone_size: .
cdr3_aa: CASSRQENTEAFF
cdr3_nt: TGCGCCAGCAGCCGCCAGGAGAACACTGAAGCTTTCTTT